This T cell receptor (beta chain) emerged from a study of blood T cell repertoires in COVID-19. TCRdb keeps only in-frame clones here, not all; method: immunoSEQ multiplex PCR. The sample has 200,000 to 250,000 clones, less than 85% seen once; the top ten hold approximately 1.8%. Allocation to cohorts depended on clinical history reported by the participants. Germline-derived CDR1 and CDR2 are MNHNY and SVGAGI (reference sequence). This CDR3 spans 18 amino acids. Trimming took 5 bases from V and 0 from J; bases not matched to a gene: 9. The sample comprised PBMCs or T cells enriched from blood (not recorded which). This TCR came from a man aged 60 to 69 who had recovered from COVID-19. The chain carries TRBV6-6 and TRBJ1-4; TRBD1 agrees at 10 bases. DNA for the CDR3: TGTGCCAGCAGTCCCCCGGGACAGGGGCTTGCAACTAATGAAAAACTGTTTTTT. Its protein product is CASSPPGQGLATNEKLFF.